This TCR beta chain was captured in a study of CD8 T cells in Susac syndrome. The count of this clonotype is one. What it recognizes is unknown. Germline values: CDR1 SEHNR, CDR2 FQNEAQ (reference sequence). This CDR3 comprises 12 residues. Trimming took off 5 bases at V and 1 base at J, with 6 bases between the two ends. Study-level findings and limits: TCR sequencing and HLA analysis covered a relatively small number of individuals.

Reverse transcription of roughly 0.5 to 1 ug RNA was performed with random hexamers. Coverage of TCR beta CDR3 amplification by immunoSEQ multiplex PCR extended to 54 Vbeta and 13 Jbeta. TCRdb re-called the immunoSEQ multiplex PCR reads with MiXCR, one entry per CDR3 protein. The data show roughly 300,000 distinct CDR3 sequences, 80% to 90% seen once. TCR beta sequencing was performed on blood CD8+ and CD4+ T cells. While CD8+ and CD4+ T cells were isolated negatively, TEMRA cells were enriched by FACS. This chain connects TRBV7-9 to TRBJ2-7, with D perhaps TRBD1 (5 bases). This clonotype was sampled from a human donor with multiple sclerosis. Sequenced material: CD8+ T cells from PBMCs. This chain's CDR3 is CASSKGSYEQYF. In nucleotides, the CDR3 is TGTGCCAGCAGCAAGGGGTCCTACGAGCAGTACTTC.